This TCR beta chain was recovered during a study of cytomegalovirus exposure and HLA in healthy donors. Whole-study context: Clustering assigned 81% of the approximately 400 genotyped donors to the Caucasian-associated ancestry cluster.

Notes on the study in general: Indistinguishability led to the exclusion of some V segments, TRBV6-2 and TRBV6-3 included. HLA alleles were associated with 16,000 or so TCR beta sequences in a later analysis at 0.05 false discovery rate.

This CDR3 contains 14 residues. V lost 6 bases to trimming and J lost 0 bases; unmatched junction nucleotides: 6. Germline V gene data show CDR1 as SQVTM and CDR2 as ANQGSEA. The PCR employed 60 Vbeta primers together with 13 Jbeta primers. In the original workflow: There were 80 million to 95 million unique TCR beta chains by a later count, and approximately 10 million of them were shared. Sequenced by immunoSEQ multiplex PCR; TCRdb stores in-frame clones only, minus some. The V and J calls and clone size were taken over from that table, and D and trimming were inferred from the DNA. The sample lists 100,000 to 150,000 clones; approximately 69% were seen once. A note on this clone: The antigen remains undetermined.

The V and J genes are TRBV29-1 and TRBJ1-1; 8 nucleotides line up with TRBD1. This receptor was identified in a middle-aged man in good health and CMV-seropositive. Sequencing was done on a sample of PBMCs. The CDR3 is CSVMGQVLNTEAFF. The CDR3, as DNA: TGCAGCGTGATGGGACAGGTTTTGAACACTGAAGCTTTCTTT. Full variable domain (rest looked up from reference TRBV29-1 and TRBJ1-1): SAVISQKPSRDICQRGTSLTIQCQVDSQVTMMFWYRQQPGQSLTLIATANQGSEATYESGFVIDKFPISRPNLTFSTLTVSNMSPEDSSIYLCSVMGQVLNTEAFFGQGTRLTVV.